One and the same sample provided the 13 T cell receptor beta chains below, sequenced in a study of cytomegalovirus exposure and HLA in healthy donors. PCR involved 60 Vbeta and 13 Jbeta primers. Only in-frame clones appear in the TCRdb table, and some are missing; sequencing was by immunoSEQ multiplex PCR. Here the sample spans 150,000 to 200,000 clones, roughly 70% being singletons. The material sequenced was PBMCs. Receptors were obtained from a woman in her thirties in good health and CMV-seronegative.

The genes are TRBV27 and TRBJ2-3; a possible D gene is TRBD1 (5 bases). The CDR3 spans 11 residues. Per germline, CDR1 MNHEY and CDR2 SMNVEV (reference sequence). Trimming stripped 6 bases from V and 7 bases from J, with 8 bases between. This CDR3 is CASSQGYTQYF. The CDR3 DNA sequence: TGTGCCAGCAGCCAGGGTTATACGCAGTATTTT.

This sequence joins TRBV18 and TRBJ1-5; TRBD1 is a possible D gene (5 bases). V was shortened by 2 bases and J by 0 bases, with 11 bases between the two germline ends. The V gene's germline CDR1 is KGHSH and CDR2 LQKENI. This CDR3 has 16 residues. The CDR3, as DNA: TGTGCCAGCTCACCAGGGGGAGGTTATAGCAATCAGCCCCAGCATTTT. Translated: CASSPGGGYSNQPQHF.

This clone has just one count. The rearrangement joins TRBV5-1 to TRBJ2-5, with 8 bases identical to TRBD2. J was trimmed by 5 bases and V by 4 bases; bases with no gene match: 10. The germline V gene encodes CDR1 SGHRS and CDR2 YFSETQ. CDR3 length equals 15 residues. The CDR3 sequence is CASSLGASGQETQYF. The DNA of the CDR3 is TGCGCCAGCAGCCTGGGCGCTAGCGGGCAGGAGACCCAGTACTTC.

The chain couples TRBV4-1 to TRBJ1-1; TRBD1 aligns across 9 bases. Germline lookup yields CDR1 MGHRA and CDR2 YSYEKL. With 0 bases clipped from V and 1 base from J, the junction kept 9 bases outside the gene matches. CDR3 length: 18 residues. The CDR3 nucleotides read TGCGCCAGCAGCCAAGAGCTCGGGACAGGGCCCCCGAACACTGAAGCTTTCTTT. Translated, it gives CASSQELGTGPPNTEAFF.

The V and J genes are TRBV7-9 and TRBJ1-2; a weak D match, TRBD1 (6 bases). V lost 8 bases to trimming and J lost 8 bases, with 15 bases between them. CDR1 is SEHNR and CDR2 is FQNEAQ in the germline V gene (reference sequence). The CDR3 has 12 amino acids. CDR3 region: CASSGGALGYTF. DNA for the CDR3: TGTGCCAGCTCCGGGGGGGCGCTGGGCTACACCTTC.

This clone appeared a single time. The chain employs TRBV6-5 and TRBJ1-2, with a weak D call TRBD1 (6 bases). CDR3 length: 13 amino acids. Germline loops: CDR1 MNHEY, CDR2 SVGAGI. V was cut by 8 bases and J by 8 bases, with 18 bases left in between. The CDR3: CASRRGRGEGYTF. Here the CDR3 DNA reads TGTGCCAGCCGTAGGGGCAGGGGAGAAGGCTACACCTTC.

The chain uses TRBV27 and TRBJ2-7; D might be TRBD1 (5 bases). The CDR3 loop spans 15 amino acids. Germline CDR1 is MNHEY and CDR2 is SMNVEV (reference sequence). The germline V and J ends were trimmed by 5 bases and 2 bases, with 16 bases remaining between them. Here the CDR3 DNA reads TGTGCCAGCAGTAGTAGCATTTTGGGGCCCTACGAGCAGTACTTC. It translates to CASSSSILGPYEQYF.

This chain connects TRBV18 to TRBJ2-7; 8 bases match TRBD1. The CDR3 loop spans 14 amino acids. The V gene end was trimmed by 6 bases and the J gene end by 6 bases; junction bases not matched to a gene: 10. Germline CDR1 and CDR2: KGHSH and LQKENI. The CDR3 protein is CASSLGQGRVEQYF. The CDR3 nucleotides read TGTGCCAGCTCCCTAGGACAGGGAAGAGTCGAGCAGTACTTC.

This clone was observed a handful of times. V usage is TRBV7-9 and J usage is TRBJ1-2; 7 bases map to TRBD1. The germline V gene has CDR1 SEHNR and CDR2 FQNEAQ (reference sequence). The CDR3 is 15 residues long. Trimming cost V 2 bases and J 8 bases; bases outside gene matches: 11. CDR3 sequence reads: CASSLSVEGAEGYTF. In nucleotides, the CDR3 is TGTGCCAGCAGCTTATCGGTCGAGGGGGCGGAGGGCTACACCTTC.

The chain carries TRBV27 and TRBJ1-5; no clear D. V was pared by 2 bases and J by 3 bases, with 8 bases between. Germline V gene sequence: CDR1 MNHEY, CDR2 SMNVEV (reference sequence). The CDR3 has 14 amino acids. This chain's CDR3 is CASSLRGFNQPQHF. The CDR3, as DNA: TGTGCCAGCAGTTTAAGAGGGTTCAATCAGCCCCAGCATTTT.

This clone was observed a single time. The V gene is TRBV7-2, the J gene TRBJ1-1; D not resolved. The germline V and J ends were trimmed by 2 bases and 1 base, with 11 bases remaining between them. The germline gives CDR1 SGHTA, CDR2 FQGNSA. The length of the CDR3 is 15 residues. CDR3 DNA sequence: TGTGCCAGCAGCTTACATGGAGGGTGGAACACTGAAGCTTTCTTT. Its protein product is CASSLHGGWNTEAFF.

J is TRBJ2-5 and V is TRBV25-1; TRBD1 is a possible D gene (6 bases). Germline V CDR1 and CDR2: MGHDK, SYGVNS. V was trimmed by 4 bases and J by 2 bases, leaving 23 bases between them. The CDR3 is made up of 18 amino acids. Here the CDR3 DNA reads TGTGCCAGCAGTGTTCCGGGACAACAGGTCCTCCCACAAGAGACCCAGTACTTC. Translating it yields CASSVPGQQVLPQETQYF.

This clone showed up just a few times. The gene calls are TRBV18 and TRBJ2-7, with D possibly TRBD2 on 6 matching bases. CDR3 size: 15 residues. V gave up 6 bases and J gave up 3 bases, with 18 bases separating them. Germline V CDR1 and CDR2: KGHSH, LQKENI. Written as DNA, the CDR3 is TGTGCCAGCTCCCCGGGTGCGGGGCAGGGCTACGAGCAGTACTTC. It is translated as CASSPGAGQGYEQYF. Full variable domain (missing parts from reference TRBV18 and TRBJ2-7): NAGVMQNPRHLVRRRGQEARLRCSPMKGHSHVYWYRQLPEEGLKFMVYLQKENIIDESGMPKERFSAEFPKEGPSILRIQQVVRGDSAAYFCASSPGAGQGYEQYFGPGTRLTVT.